This T cell receptor (beta chain) was sequenced during a study of CD8 T cells in ankylosing spondylitis. Germline V lookup: CDR1 SGHTA, CDR2 FQGNSA. The length of the CDR3 is 13 residues. Trimming removed 0 bases at V and 5 bases at J, with 6 bases between. TCRdb re-called the 5' RACE reads through MiXCR, storing one row per CDR3 protein. The data hold about 190,000 distinct CDR3 sequences, with under 15% observed a single time. Notes on the study in general: Clones linked to disease, bearing a CD8+ phenotype, were relatively rare in peripheral blood. Characteristic of ankylosing spondylitis blood, it appeared, was a TCR beta motif comprising eight highly homologous variants.

This clonotype was found many times. Its antigen is still unknown. Input material: blood, either unsorted or a sorted T cell fraction (not recorded which). The TCR comes from a female donor with ankylosing spondylitis or in good health (not recorded which). V gene TRBV7-2 combines with J gene TRBJ2-3; D is tentatively TRBD1 or TRBD2 (5 bases each). The CDR3 spells CASSLAGRDTQYF. The CDR3 DNA reads as TGTGCCAGCAGCTTAGCGGGACGAGATACGCAGTATTTT.